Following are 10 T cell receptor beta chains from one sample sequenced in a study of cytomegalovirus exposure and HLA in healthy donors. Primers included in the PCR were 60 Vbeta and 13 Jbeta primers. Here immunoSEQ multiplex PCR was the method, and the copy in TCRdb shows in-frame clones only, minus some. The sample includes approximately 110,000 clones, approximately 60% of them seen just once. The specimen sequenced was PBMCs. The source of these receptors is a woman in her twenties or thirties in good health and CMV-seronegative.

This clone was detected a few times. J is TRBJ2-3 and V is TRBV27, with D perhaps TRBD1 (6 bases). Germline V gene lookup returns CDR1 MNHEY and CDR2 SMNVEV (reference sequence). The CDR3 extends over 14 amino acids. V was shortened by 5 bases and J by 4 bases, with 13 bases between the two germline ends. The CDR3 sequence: CASSPLQGPDTQYF. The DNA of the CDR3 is TGTGCCAGCAGTCCTCTACAGGGCCCAGATACGCAGTATTTT.

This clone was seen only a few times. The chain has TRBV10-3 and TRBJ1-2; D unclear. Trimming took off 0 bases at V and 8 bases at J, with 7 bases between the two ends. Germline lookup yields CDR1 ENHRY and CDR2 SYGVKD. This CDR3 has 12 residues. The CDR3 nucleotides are TGTGCCATCAGTGAGTCGGGCAGCGGCTACACCTTC. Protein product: CAISESGSGYTF.

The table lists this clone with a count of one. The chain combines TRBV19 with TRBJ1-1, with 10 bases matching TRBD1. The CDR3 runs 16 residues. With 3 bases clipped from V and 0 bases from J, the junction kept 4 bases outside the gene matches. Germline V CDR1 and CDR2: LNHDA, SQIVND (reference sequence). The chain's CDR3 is CASSIWDRGMNTEAFF. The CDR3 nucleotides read TGTGCCAGTAGTATTTGGGACAGGGGCATGAACACTGAAGCTTTCTTT.

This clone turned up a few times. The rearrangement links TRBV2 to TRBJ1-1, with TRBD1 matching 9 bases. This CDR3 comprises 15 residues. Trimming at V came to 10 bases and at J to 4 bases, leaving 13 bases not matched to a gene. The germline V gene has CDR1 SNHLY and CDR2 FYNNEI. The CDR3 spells CATTLGQGRPTEAFF. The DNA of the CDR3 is TGTGCCACCACACTCGGACAGGGGCGCCCCACTGAAGCTTTCTTT.

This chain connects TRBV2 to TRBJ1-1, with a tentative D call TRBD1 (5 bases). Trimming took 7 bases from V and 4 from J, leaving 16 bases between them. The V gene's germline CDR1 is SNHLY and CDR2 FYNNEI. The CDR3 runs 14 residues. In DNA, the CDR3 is TGTGCCAGCATTCTTAATCCAGGGCTCACTGAAGCTTTCTTT. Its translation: CASILNPGLTEAFF.

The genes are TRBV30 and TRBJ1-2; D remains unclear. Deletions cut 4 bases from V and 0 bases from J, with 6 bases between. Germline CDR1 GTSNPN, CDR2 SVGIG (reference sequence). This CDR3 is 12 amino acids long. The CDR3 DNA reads TGTGCCTGGACCATCACTAACTATGGCTACACCTTC. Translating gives CAWTITNYGYTF. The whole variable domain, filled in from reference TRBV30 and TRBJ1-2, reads SQTIHQWPATLVQPVGSPLSLECTVEGTSNPNLYWYRQAAGRGLQLLFYSVGIGQISSEVPQNLSASRPQDRQFILSSKKLLLSDSGFYLCAWTITNYGYTFGSGTRLTVV.

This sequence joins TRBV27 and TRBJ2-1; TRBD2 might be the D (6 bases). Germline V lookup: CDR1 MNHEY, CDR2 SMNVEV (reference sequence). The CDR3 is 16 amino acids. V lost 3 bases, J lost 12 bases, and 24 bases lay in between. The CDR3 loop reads CASSLAGSGLGRWQFF. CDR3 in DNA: TGTGCCAGCAGTTTGGCGGGGTCTGGGTTGGGGAGGTGGCAGTTCTTC.

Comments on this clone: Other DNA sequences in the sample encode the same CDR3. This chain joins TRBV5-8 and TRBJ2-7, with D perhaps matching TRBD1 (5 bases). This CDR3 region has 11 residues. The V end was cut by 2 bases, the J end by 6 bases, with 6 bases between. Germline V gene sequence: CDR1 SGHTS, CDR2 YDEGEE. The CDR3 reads CASSFTGEQYF. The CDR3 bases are TGTGCCAGCAGCTTCACAGGCGAGCAGTACTTC.

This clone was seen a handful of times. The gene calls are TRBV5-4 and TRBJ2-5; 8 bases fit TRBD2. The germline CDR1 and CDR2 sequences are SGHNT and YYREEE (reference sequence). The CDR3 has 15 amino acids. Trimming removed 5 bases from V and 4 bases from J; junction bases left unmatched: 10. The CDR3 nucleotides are TGTGCCAGCAGTGCTGCGGGAGGAAGAAGAGAGACCCAGTACTTC. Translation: CASSAAGGRRETQYF.

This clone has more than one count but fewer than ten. Here the CDR3 reads CASSLSGELFF. In nucleotides, the CDR3 is TGTGCCAGCAGCCTCTCCGGGGAGCTGTTTTTT. The chain recombines TRBV13 with TRBJ2-2; D is unresolved. Trimming took 5 bases from V and 6 from J, leaving 4 bases between them. The CDR3 is made up of 11 amino acids. CDR1 and CDR2 (germline): PRHDT, FYEKMQ (reference sequence).